This TCR beta chain emerged from a study of T cell responses to AZD1222 COVID-19 vaccine. Produced via immunoSEQ multiplex PCR; TCRdb's table is partial and in-frame only. The table lists tens of thousands of clones, 85% to 95% of them singletons, with around 8% in the top ten. The V end lost 2 bases, the J end lost 4 bases, and 18 bases lay between the germline ends. Germline V gene sequence: CDR1 SGHVS, CDR2 FQNEAQ. The CDR3 totals 17 residues. Pooling covered second doses at about 4 or about 12 weeks. As for this clone: Antigen unknown.

Study results and caveats: In a largely white British group with more females than males, clonal diversity was possibly underestimated.

The gene calls are TRBV7-8 and TRBJ1-5; a weak D match, TRBD1 (6 bases). The receptor was derived from an adult who received the AZD1222 COVID-19 vaccine. The sequences come from peripheral blood, collected 28 days after the second AZD1222 dose. Here the CDR3 DNA reads TGTGCCAGCAGCTTAATGACAGGTGGGGTAGGTAATCAGCCCCAGCATTTT. Translating it yields CASSLMTGGVGNQPQHF.